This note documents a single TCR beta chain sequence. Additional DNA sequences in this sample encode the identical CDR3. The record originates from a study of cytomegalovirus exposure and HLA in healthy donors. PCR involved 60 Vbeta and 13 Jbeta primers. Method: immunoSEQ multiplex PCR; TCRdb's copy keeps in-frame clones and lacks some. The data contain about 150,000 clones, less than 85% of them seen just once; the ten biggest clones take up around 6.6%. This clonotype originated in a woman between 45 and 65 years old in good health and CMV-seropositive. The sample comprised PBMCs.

The CDR3 coding sequence is TGCGCCAGCAGTGGCGGATCTGGGGCCAACGTCCTGACTTTC. Translating it yields CASSGGSGANVLTF. This chain connects TRBV5-1 to TRBJ2-6; D unclear. The CDR3 totals 14 residues. Deletions cut 5 bases from V and 1 base from J, with 7 bases between. The germline CDR1 and CDR2 sequences are SGHRS and YFSETQ. The full variable domain, with the rest looked up from reference TRBV5-1 and TRBJ2-6, is KAGVTQTPRYLIKTRGQQVTLSCSPISGHRSVSWYQQTPGQGLQFLFEYFSETQRNKGNFPGRFSGRQFSNSRSEMNVSTLELGDSALYLCASSGGSGANVLTFGAGSRLTVL.